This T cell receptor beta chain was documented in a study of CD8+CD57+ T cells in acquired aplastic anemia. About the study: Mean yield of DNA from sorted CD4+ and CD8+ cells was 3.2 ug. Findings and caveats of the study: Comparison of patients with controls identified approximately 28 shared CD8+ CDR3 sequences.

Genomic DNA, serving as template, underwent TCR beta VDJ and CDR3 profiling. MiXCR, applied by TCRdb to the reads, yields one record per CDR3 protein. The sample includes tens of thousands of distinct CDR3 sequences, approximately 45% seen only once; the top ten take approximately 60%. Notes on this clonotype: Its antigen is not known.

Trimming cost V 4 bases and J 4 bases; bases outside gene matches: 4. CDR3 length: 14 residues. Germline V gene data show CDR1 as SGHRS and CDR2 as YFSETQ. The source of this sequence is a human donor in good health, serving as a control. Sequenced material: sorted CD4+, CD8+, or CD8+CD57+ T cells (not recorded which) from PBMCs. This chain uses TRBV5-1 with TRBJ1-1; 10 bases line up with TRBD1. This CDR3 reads CASSRGQGVTEAFF. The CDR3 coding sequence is TGCGCCAGCAGCCGAGGACAGGGGGTCACTGAAGCTTTCTTT. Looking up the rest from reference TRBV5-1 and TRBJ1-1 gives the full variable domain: KAGVTQTPRYLIKTRGQQVTLSCSPISGHRSVSWYQQTPGQGLQFLFEYFSETQRNKGNFPGRFSGRQFSNSRSEMNVSTLELGDSALYLCASSRGQGVTEAFFGQGTRLTVV.